This T cell receptor beta chain stems from a study of blood T cell repertoires in COVID-19. Study-level background: Material from acute and convalescent COVID-19 was sourced from the United States, Italy and Spain. T cells, B-cell-depleted T cells, or PBMCs supplied cDNA or gDNA.

The V end lost 3 bases, the J end lost 3 bases, and 13 bases lay between the germline ends. Germline V gene data show CDR1 as SGHRS and CDR2 as YFSETQ. The CDR3 extends over 14 amino acids. Per the original data handling: How many nucleated cells were present was estimated from reference gene primer amplification. Sequencing was performed with immunoSEQ multiplex PCR; in TCRdb, only in-frame clones are kept and a portion is missing. V and J calls and clone size are as listed in that table; D and trimming were resolved from the DNA. The table includes roughly 250,000 clones, about 85% detected once. One Seattle source followed patients from active infection through their disease course.

Sequenced material: peripheral blood. V and J are TRBV5-1 and TRBJ2-7; D perhaps matches TRBD1 (6 bases). The sequence came from a human donor with COVID-19, enrolled during active disease. The donor label of this sample is uncertain. The CDR3 loop reads CASSSTGTNYEQYF. The CDR3 coding sequence is TGCGCCAGCAGCTCAACCGGGACAAACTACGAGCAGTACTTC.